Sequencing of this TCR beta chain was carried out in a study of blood T cell repertoires in COVID-19. Overall study context: The study drew acute and convalescent COVID-19 samples from the United States, Italy and Spain.

Germline CDR1 MNHEY, CDR2 SVGAGI. The CDR3 has 15 amino acids. V lost 5 bases to trimming and J lost 5 bases, with 15 bases between them. The method was immunoSEQ multiplex PCR; TCRdb's version includes in-frame clones alone and lacks a portion of them. The sample gives around 230,000 clones, 81% of which show up once; roughly 7.9% is in the top ten. The TCR originated in a woman of 80 years or more with acute or convalescent COVID-19. The sequenced sample consisted of peripheral blood. This chain connects TRBV6-5 to TRBJ2-2, with D possibly being TRBD1 (6 bases). CDR3 residues: CASSLKLQGTGELFF. The CDR3 DNA is TGTGCCAGCAGTCTTAAACTACAGGGAACCGGGGAGCTGTTTTTT.